These 15 T cell receptor beta chains originate from one sample sequenced in a study of cytomegalovirus exposure and HLA in healthy donors. In the PCR, 60 Vbeta and 13 Jbeta primers were used. TCRdb keeps only in-frame clones here, not all; method: immunoSEQ multiplex PCR. The sample has more than 100,000 clones, over 60% seen once. The source material was PBMCs. The receptors shown here come from a woman in her forties in good health and CMV-seropositive.

The J gene is TRBJ2-7, the V gene TRBV5-4; D possibly corresponds to TRBD1 (5 bases). This CDR3 region has 15 residues. The germline gives CDR1 SGHNT, CDR2 YYREEE (reference sequence). V gave up 3 bases and J gave up 6 bases, with 19 bases separating them. The CDR3 reads CASSSETVGVREQYF. The CDR3 DNA follows: TGTGCCAGCAGCTCCGAGACAGTAGGGGTGCGCGAGCAGTACTTC.

The gene calls are TRBV9 and TRBJ2-5, with 7 bases matching TRBD1. Per germline, CDR1 SGDLS and CDR2 YYNGEE. The CDR3 covers 16 residues. V shed 3 bases and J 0 bases; nucleotides not matched to a gene: 8. In nucleotides, the CDR3 is TGTGCCAGCAGCGCCCGAGGGACAGCGAACCAAGAGACCCAGTACTTC. This translates into CASSARGTANQETQYF.

In its sample, this clone was seen a few times. The V gene is TRBV6-4, the J gene TRBJ1-1; D gene uncertain. V was trimmed by 4 bases and J by 1 base, leaving 7 bases between them. Germline loops: CDR1 MRHNA, CDR2 SNTAGT. CDR3 length: 13 residues. DNA of the CDR3: TGTGCCAGCAGTGCAGTTCCGAACACTGAAGCTTTCTTT. It is translated as CASSAVPNTEAFF.

The V gene is TRBV6-1, the J gene TRBJ2-3; possibly TRBD2 for D (5 bases). The V end lost 0 bases, the J end lost 3 bases, and 7 bases lay between the germline ends. Germline V lookup: CDR1 MNHNS, CDR2 SASEGT. The CDR3 runs 14 residues. The CDR3 DNA sequence: TGTGCCAGCAGTGAAGCCGGGGTAACAGATACGCAGTATTTT. It translates to CASSEAGVTDTQYF.

The sample holds one count of this clone. The rearrangement joins TRBV7-8 to TRBJ2-7; 10 nucleotides line up with TRBD1. CDR3 length equals 15 residues. Germline V lookup: CDR1 SGHVS, CDR2 FQNEAQ. With V trimmed by 5 bases and J by 1 base, 5 bases remained unmatched. The CDR3 protein is CASSTGQGRSYEQYF. The CDR3 DNA follows: TGTGCCAGCAGCACGGGACAGGGGAGGTCCTACGAGCAGTACTTC.

In this sample, this clone turned up a few times. The rearrangement uses TRBV5-1 and TRBJ2-7; D is possibly TRBD1 (6 bases). Trimming took off 4 bases at V and 3 bases at J, with 14 bases between the two ends. This CDR3 has 14 amino acids. Germline V CDR1 and CDR2: SGHRS, YFSETQ. In DNA, the CDR3 is TGCGCCAGCAGCGAGACAGGAGTCGGCTACGAGCAGTACTTC. Its translation is CASSETGVGYEQYF.

The rearrangement uses TRBV9 and TRBJ2-3, with 9 bases aligning to TRBD2. Germline CDR1 and CDR2: SGDLS and YYNGEE. The CDR3 totals 17 residues. J lost 2 bases, V lost 0 bases, and 7 bases had no gene match. The CDR3: CASSVGIAGDLTDTQYF. CDR3 DNA: TGTGCCAGCAGCGTAGGTATAGCGGGGGATCTCACAGATACGCAGTATTTT.

This rearrangement joins TRBV7-9 to TRBJ1-2; D is unclear. Germline lookup yields CDR1 SEHNR and CDR2 FQNEAQ (reference sequence). The V end was cut by 1 base, the J end by 4 bases, with 7 bases between. The CDR3 is 13 amino acids. CDR3 loop: CASSLGAFYGYTF. CDR3 nucleotide sequence: TGTGCCAGCAGCTTAGGGGCTTTCTATGGCTACACCTTC.

The chain has TRBV7-2 and TRBJ2-5, with D possibly being TRBD1 (6 bases). CDR3 size: 13 residues. From germline, CDR1 is SGHTA and CDR2 FQGNSA. V was shortened by 5 bases and J by 3 bases, with 10 bases between the two germline ends. The CDR3 nucleotides are TGTGCCAGCAGCCGGGGACACAAAGAGACCCAGTACTTC. Translating it yields CASSRGHKETQYF. The full variable domain, with the rest looked up from reference TRBV7-2 and TRBJ2-5, is GAGVSQSPSNKVTEKGKDVELRCDPISGHTALYWYRQSLGQGLEFLIYFQGNSAPDKSGLPSDRFSAERTGGSVSTLTIQRTQQEDSAVYLCASSRGHKETQYFGPGTRLLVL.

The chain combines TRBV5-1 with TRBJ2-7, with 7 bases lining up with TRBD1. There are 17 residues in the CDR3. J lost 0 bases, V lost 4 bases, and 13 bases had no gene match. CDR1 is SGHRS and CDR2 is YFSETQ in the germline V gene. CDR3 loop: CASSQQTGTVSSYEQYF. DNA for the CDR3: TGCGCCAGCAGCCAGCAGACCGGGACAGTCAGCTCCTACGAGCAGTACTTC.

This chain links TRBV7-5 with TRBJ1-1; no DNA check was done on the table's D call, TRBD1. TRBV7-5 is labeled a pseudogene. This CDR3 contains 13 residues. In nucleotides, the CDR3 is TGTGCCAGAAGCGCCCCAGGGATGGCTGAAGCTTTCTTT. Protein: CARSAPGMAEAFF.

The chain links TRBV5-1 to TRBJ1-3; no clear D. There are 15 residues in the CDR3. Trimming removed 0 bases at V and 2 bases at J, with 9 bases between. The V gene's germline CDR1 is SGHRS and CDR2 YFSETQ. This CDR3 reads CASSLVSVAGNTIYF. The CDR3, as DNA: TGCGCCAGCAGCTTGGTTTCAGTCGCTGGAAACACCATATATTTT. The whole variable domain, filled in from reference TRBV5-1 and TRBJ1-3, reads KAGVTQTPRYLIKTRGQQVTLSCSPISGHRSVSWYQQTPGQGLQFLFEYFSETQRNKGNFPGRFSGRQFSNSRSEMNVSTLELGDSALYLCASSLVSVAGNTIYFGEGSWLTVV.

V and J are TRBV30 and TRBJ2-1; TRBD2 agrees at 8 bases. Per the germline V gene, CDR1 is GTSNPN and CDR2 is SVGIG (reference sequence). CDR3 length equals 13 residues. The ends lost 5 bases at V and 9 bases at J; junction bases unmatched: 9. The CDR3 DNA reads as TGTGCCTGGCTCCGGGGGGGCCTGTCTGAGCAGTTCTTC. This gives the protein CAWLRGGLSEQFF.

V is TRBV18 and J is TRBJ2-1; 13 bases agree with TRBD2. CDR3 length: 17 amino acids. V dropped 0 bases and J dropped 7; count of bases not matched to a gene: 6. The germline V gene has CDR1 KGHSH and CDR2 LQKENI. The CDR3 coding sequence is TGTGCCAGCTCACCACCGGTACTAGCGGGGGGGCCGAATGAGCAGTTCTTC. Translation gives CASSPPVLAGGPNEQFF.

To note about this clone: The germline gene is not matched at one end of the junction; a read error may be the cause. V is TRBV7-7 and J is TRBJ2-1, with 7 bases identical to TRBD2. CDR1 and CDR2 from the germline V gene are SSHAT and FNYEAQ (reference sequence). The CDR3 is 13 residues long. CDR3 DNA sequence: TGTGCTAGCAGCGAGACTAGCATCGGTGAGCAGTTCTTC. It codes for CASSETSIGEQFF.